These 2 T cell receptor beta chains share one sample of origin, sequenced in a study of CD8 T cells in Susac syndrome. cDNA came from roughly 0.5 to 1 ug RNA primed by random hexamers. TCRdb analysed the immunoSEQ multiplex PCR reads with MiXCR anew, one entry per CDR3 protein. Here the sample spans over 95,000 distinct CDR3 sequences, about 93% being singletons. The sample consisted of CD4+ T cells from PBMCs. The receptors originated from a human donor in good health.

DNA for the CDR3: TGTGCCAGCTCACCGCCATCAAGGCAAGAGACCCAGTACTTC. This translates into CASSPPSRQETQYF. The chain employs TRBV18 and TRBJ2-5, with no clear D. The CDR3 runs to 14 residues. Trimming left V 3 bases short and J 2 bases short, with 10 bases between. Germline V gene data show CDR1 as KGHSH and CDR2 as LQKENI.

The CDR3 loop reads CASRDDGIYGYTF. DNA for the CDR3: TGTGCCAGCAGGGACGACGGGATATATGGCTACACCTTC. The genes are TRBV6-5 and TRBJ1-2; no firm D call. The germline V gene has CDR1 MNHEY and CDR2 SVGAGI. Trimming left V 6 bases short and J 5 bases short, with 13 bases between. This CDR3 region has 13 residues.